The sequence of this TCR beta chain was determined in a study of blood T cell repertoires in COVID-19. At the level of the study: PBMCs, B-cell-depleted T cells, or T cells provided the cDNA or gDNA that made up the material.

Germline CDR1 reads MDHEN; CDR2 reads SYDVKM. V was trimmed by 3 bases and J by 0 bases, leaving 11 bases between them. CDR3 length: 15 residues. Only in-frame clones appear in the TCRdb table, and some are missing; sequencing was by immunoSEQ multiplex PCR. This table has around 310,000 clones, roughly 91% appearing once. The rearrangement uses TRBV28 and TRBJ1-1; D may be TRBD1 (6 bases). The sequence came from a woman in her 30s who had recovered from COVID-19. The specimen was PBMCs or T cells enriched from blood (not recorded which). The CDR3 nucleotides read TGTGCCAGCAGTTTGTGGACAGACATGAACACTGAAGCTTTCTTT. Encoded protein: CASSLWTDMNTEAFF.